Listed below are T cell receptor beta chains from one sample, sequenced in a study of spatial heterogeneity in lung cancer. TCRdb redid the calling of the 5' RACE reads with MiXCR, one entry per CDR3 protein. The table shows about 38,000 distinct CDR3 sequences, with roughly 7.4% occurring only once. The sequences come from PBMCs, collected at surgery. All receptors come from a male donor with early-stage non-small cell lung cancer. The CDR3 runs from the conserved cysteine through the conserved F or W. A D gene is named only where the DNA matches it firmly. The size field is filled for only some rows; it gives once, few, many or a size class.

V gene: TRBV7-8
J gene: TRBJ1-1
clone size: many
D gene: TRBD1
CDR3 length: 15
CDR3 protein: CASSLATGRNTEAFF
CDR3 DNA: TGTGCCAGCAGCTTAGCGACAGGGAGGAACACTGAAGCTTTCTTT

V gene: TRBV14
J gene: TRBJ2-1
clone size: many
D gene: NA
CDR3 length: 13
CDR3 protein: CASSPQQYNEQFF
CDR3 DNA: TGTGCCAGCAGCCCCCAGCAGTACAATGAGCAGTTCTTC

V gene: TRBV12-3/TRBV12-4
J gene: TRBJ2-1
clone size: many
D gene: NA
CDR3 length: 11
CDR3 protein: CASSLGNEQFF
CDR3 DNA: TGTGCCAGCAGTTTAGGCAATGAGCAGTTCTTC

V gene: TRBV5-1
J gene: TRBJ1-1
clone size: many
D gene: TRBD1
CDR3 length: 16
CDR3 protein: CASSLGPQGMNTEAFF
CDR3 DNA: TGCGCCAGCAGCTTGGGGCCACAGGGGATGAACACTGAAGCTTTCTTT

V gene: TRBV7-8
J gene: TRBJ2-3
clone size: many
D gene: NA
CDR3 length: 17
CDR3 protein: CASSFPTRSLPTDTQYF
CDR3 DNA: TGTGCCAGCAGCTTCCCGACTAGGTCCCTACCCACAGATACGCAGTATTTT

V gene: TRBV12-3/TRBV12-4
J gene: TRBJ2-5
clone size: few
D gene: NA
CDR3 length: 12
CDR3 protein: CASSLFQETQYF
CDR3 DNA: TGTGCCAGCAGTTTATTCCAGGAGACCCAGTACTTC

V gene: TRBV19
J gene: TRBJ2-3
clone size: few
D gene: NA
CDR3 length: 14
CDR3 protein: CASSMRARTDTQYF
CDR3 DNA: TGTGCCAGTAGTATGCGGGCACGCACAGATACGCAGTATTTT

V gene: TRBV7-8
J gene: TRBJ2-7
clone size: NA
D gene: TRBD2
CDR3 length: 16
CDR3 protein: CASSLRVDSGGYEQYF
CDR3 DNA: TGTGCCAGCAGCTTAAGGGTGGATAGCGGGGGCTACGAGCAGTACTTC

V gene: TRBV4-3
J gene: TRBJ2-7
clone size: many
D gene: NA
CDR3 length: 14
CDR3 protein: CASSQDRYGGEQYF
CDR3 DNA: TGCGCCAGCAGCCAAGATCGGTACGGGGGCGAGCAGTACTTC

V gene: TRBV7-8
J gene: TRBJ2-1
clone size: many
D gene: NA
CDR3 length: 15
CDR3 protein: CASSLVMGLGDEQFF
CDR3 DNA: TGTGCCAGCAGCTTAGTAATGGGGCTGGGCGATGAGCAGTTCTTC

V gene: TRBV5-6
J gene: TRBJ2-2
clone size: NA
D gene: NA
CDR3 length: 14
CDR3 protein: CASSHRVGTGELFF
CDR3 DNA: TGTGCCAGCAGCCACAGGGTTGGCACCGGGGAGCTGTTTTTT

V gene: TRBV5-1
J gene: TRBJ1-4
clone size: many
D gene: NA
CDR3 length: 17
CDR3 protein: CASSLRPSGGTNEKLFF
CDR3 DNA: TGCGCCAGCAGCTTGAGACCAAGTGGGGGAACTAATGAAAAACTGTTTTTT

V gene: TRBV20-1
J gene: TRBJ1-6
clone size: NA
D gene: NA
CDR3 length: 15
CDR3 protein: CSASPQGFGNSPLHF
CDR3 DNA: TGCAGTGCTAGTCCCCAGGGTTTTGGTAATTCACCCCTCCACTTT

V gene: TRBV4-3
J gene: TRBJ1-5
clone size: many
D gene: NA
CDR3 length: 13
CDR3 protein: CASSPQGDQPQHF
CDR3 DNA: TGCGCCAGCAGCCCCCAAGGGGACCAGCCCCAGCATTTT

V gene: TRBV5-1
J gene: TRBJ2-2
clone size: NA
D gene: NA
CDR3 length: 17
CDR3 protein: CASSIEPGQLNTGELFF
CDR3 DNA: TGCGCCAGCAGCATCGAACCAGGACAGCTGAACACCGGGGAGCTGTTTTTT

V gene: TRBV7-9
J gene: TRBJ1-2
clone size: many
D gene: NA
CDR3 length: 15
CDR3 protein: CASSPRQPLNYGYTF
CDR3 DNA: TGTGCCAGCAGCCCTCGACAGCCCCTTAACTATGGCTACACCTTC

V gene: TRBV12-2
J gene: TRBJ2-1
clone size: few
D gene: NA
CDR3 length: 16
CDR3 protein: CASRAWTSGSYNEQFF
CDR3 DNA: TGTGCAAGTCGCGCCTGGACTAGCGGGAGCTACAATGAGCAGTTCTTC

V gene: TRBV4-3
J gene: TRBJ2-1
clone size: many
D gene: NA
CDR3 length: 13
CDR3 protein: CASSQVGYNEQFF
CDR3 DNA: TGCGCCAGCAGCCAAGTCGGGTACAATGAGCAGTTCTTC

V gene: TRBV6-6
J gene: TRBJ1-5
clone size: few
D gene: NA
CDR3 length: 14
CDR3 protein: CASRGTGENQPQHF
CDR3 DNA: TGTGCCAGCCGCGGGACGGGGGAGAATCAGCCCCAGCATTTT

V gene: TRBV5-5
J gene: TRBJ2-3
clone size: many
D gene: NA
CDR3 length: 15
CDR3 protein: CASSLDHWRTDTQYF
CDR3 DNA: TGTGCCAGCAGCTTGGACCATTGGCGCACAGATACGCAGTATTTT

V gene: TRBV5-1
J gene: TRBJ2-1
clone size: many
D gene: TRBD1
CDR3 length: 14
CDR3 protein: CASSSGTGGNEQFF
CDR3 DNA: TGCGCCAGCAGCTCCGGGACAGGGGGCAATGAGCAGTTCTTC

V gene: TRBV7-2
J gene: TRBJ2-3
clone size: many
D gene: TRBD1
CDR3 length: 15
CDR3 protein: CASSSGTGRADTQYF
CDR3 DNA: TGTGCCAGCAGCTCCGGGACAGGGAGAGCAGATACGCAGTATTTT

V gene: TRBV7-2
J gene: TRBJ2-3
clone size: many
D gene: TRBD2
CDR3 length: 17
CDR3 protein: CASSLRLAESSTDTQYF
CDR3 DNA: TGTGCCAGCAGCTTACGACTAGCGGAGTCTTCCACAGATACGCAGTATTTT

V gene: TRBV20-1
J gene: TRBJ1-2
clone size: NA
D gene: NA
CDR3 length: 14
CDR3 protein: CSVRRFGTPYGYTF
CDR3 DNA: TGCAGTGTTAGGCGGTTTGGGACTCCTTATGGCTACACCTTC

V gene: TRBV12-3/TRBV12-4
J gene: TRBJ1-3
clone size: NA
D gene: TRBD1
CDR3 length: 14
CDR3 protein: CASKPRDSRNTIYF
CDR3 DNA: TGTGCCAGCAAACCCCGGGACAGCAGAAACACCATATATTTT

V gene: TRBV30
J gene: TRBJ2-5
clone size: few
D gene: NA
CDR3 length: 13
CDR3 protein: CAWSVHLEETQYF
CDR3 DNA: TGTGCCTGGAGTGTGCACCTAGAGGAGACCCAGTACTTC

V gene: TRBV11-3
J gene: TRBJ2-3
clone size: NA
D gene: TRBD1
CDR3 length: 18
CDR3 protein: CASSSGDRKSPRTDTQYF
CDR3 DNA: TGTGCCAGCAGCTCTGGGGACAGGAAGAGTCCGCGCACAGATACGCAGTATTTT

V gene: TRBV7-2
J gene: TRBJ2-5
clone size: many
D gene: NA
CDR3 length: 15
CDR3 protein: CASSPLDRFLETQYF
CDR3 DNA: TGTGCCAGCAGCCCTTTAGACAGGTTTCTCGAGACCCAGTACTTC

V gene: TRBV12-3/TRBV12-4
J gene: TRBJ1-3
clone size: NA
D gene: NA
CDR3 length: 13
CDR3 protein: CASNQPPGNTIYF
CDR3 DNA: TGTGCCAGCAACCAACCCCCGGGGAACACCATATATTTT